The text below deals with one T cell receptor (beta chain). The CDR3 is made up of 14 amino acids. Germline-derived CDR1 and CDR2 are MDHEN and SYDVKM. V lost 5 bases and J lost 4; bases outside the gene matches: 5. The sample is drawn from a study of T cell changes during pregnancy in multiple sclerosis. Sequencing used immunoSEQ multiplex PCR; TCRdb keeps in-frame clones, though not all of them. The sample lists tens of thousands of clones, over 90% seen once, with about 2.6% in the top ten. The chain couples TRBV28 to TRBJ2-7, with 10 bases aligning to TRBD1. This sequence originates from a female donor with multiple sclerosis, enrolled in a pregnancy study. This specimen consisted of CD8+ T cells from peripheral blood mononuclear cells, obtained in the third trimester of pregnancy. The CDR3 here is CASSKGQGVYEQYF. In nucleotides, the CDR3 is TGTGCCAGCAGTAAAGGACAGGGGGTATACGAGCAGTACTTC.